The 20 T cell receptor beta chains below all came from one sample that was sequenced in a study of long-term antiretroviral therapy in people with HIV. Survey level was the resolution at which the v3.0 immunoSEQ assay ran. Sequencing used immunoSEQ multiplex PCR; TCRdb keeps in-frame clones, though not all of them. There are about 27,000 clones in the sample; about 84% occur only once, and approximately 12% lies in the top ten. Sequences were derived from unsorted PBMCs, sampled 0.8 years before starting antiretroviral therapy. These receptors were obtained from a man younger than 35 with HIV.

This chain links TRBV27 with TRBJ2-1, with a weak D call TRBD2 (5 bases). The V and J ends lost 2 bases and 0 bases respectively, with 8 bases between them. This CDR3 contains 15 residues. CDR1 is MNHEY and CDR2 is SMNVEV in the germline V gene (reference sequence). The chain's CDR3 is CASSLAGPSYNEQFF. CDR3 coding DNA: TGTGCCAGCAGTTTAGCGGGCCCCTCCTACAATGAGCAGTTCTTC.

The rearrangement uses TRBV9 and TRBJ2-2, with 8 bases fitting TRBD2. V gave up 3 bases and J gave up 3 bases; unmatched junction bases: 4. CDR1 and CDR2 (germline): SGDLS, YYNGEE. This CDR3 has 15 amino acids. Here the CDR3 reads CASSALAGDTGELFF. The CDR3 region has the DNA TGTGCCAGCAGCGCCCTAGCGGGTGACACCGGGGAGCTGTTTTTT.

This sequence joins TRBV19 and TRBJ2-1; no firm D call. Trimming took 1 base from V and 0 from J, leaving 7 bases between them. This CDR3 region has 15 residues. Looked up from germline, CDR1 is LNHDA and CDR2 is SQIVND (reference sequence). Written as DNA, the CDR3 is TGTGCCAGTAGTATAGGGCCGGGCTCCTACAATGAGCAGTTCTTC. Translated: CASSIGPGSYNEQFF.

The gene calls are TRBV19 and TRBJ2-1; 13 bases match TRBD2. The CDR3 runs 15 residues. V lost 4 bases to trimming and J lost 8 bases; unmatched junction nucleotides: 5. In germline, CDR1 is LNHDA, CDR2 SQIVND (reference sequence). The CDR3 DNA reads TGTGCCAGTAGTAGGAGGACTAGCGGGGGCGATGAGCAGTTCTTC. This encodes CASSRRTSGGDEQFF.

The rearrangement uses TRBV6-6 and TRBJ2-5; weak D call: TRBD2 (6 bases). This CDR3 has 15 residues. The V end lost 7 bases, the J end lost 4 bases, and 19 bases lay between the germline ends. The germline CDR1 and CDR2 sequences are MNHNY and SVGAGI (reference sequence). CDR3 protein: CASKVNPGRTETQYF. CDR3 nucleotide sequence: TGTGCCAGCAAAGTTAACCCGGGGAGGACAGAGACCCAGTACTTC.

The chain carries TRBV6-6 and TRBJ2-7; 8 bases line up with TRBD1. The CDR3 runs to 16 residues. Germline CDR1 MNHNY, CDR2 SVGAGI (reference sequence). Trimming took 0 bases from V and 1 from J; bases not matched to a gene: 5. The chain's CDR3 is CASSYSTTGVSYEQYF. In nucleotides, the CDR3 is TGTGCCAGCAGTTACTCGACGACAGGGGTATCCTACGAGCAGTACTTC.

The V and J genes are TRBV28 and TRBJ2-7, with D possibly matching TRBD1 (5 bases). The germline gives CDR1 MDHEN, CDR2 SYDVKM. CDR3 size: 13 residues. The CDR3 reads CALTGATGLEQYF. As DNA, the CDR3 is TGTGCTCTTACAGGTGCCACCGGGCTCGAGCAGTACTTC.

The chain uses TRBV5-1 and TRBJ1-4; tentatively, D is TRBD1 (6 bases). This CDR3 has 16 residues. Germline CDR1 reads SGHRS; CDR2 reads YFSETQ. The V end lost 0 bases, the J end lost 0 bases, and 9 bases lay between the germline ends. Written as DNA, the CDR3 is TGCGCCAGCAGCTTGGTCAGGGGAGCAACTAATGAAAAACTGTTTTTT. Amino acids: CASSLVRGATNEKLFF.

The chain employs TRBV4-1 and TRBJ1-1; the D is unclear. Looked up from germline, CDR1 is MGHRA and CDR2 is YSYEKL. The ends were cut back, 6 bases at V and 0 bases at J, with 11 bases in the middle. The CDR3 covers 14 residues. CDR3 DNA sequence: TGCGCCAGCAGTCCCGGGGTCTTGAACACTGAAGCTTTCTTT. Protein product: CASSPGVLNTEAFF.

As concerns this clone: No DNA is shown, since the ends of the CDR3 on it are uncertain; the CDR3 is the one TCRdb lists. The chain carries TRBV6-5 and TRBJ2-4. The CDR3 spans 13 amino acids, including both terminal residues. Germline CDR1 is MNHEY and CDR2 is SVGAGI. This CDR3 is CASSFRGRNIQYF.

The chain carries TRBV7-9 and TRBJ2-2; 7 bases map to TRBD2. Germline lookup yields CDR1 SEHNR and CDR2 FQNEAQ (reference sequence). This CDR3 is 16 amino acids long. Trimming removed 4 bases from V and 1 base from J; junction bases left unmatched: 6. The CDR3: CASSSRLAENTGELFF. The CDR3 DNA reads TGTGCCAGCAGCTCCCGGCTAGCGGAGAACACCGGGGAGCTGTTTTTT.

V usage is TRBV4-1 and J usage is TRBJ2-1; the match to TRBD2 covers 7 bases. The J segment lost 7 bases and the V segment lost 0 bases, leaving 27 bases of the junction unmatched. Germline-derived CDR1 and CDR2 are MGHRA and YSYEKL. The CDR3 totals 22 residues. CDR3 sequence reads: CASSQDWASGTFFTSEPNEQFF. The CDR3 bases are TGCGCCAGCAGCCAAGATTGGGCCAGCGGGACTTTTTTTACCTCAGAACCAAATGAGCAGTTCTTC.

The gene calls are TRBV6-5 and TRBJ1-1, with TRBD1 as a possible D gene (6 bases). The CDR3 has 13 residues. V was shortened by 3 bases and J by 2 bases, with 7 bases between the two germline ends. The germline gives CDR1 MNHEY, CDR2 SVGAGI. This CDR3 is CASSYGTNTEAFF. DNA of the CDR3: TGTGCCAGCAGTTATGGGACAAACACTGAAGCTTTCTTT.

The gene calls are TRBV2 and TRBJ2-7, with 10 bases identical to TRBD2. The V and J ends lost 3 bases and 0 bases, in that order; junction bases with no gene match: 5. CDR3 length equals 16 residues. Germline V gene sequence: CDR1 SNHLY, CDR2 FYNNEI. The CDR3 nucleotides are TGTGCCAGCAGTGAGCTAGCGGGGGTCCTCTCCTACGAGCAGTACTTC. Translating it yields CASSELAGVLSYEQYF.

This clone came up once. CDR3 region: CATSSTGNYGYTF. The CDR3 DNA reads as TGTGCCACCAGCTCTACAGGGAACTATGGCTACACCTTC. The chain employs TRBV15 and TRBJ1-2, with D tentatively TRBD1 (6 bases). Germline V gives CDR1 LNHNV, CDR2 YYDKDF (reference sequence). V lost 5 bases and J lost 2, with 9 bases in between. The CDR3 contains 13 residues.

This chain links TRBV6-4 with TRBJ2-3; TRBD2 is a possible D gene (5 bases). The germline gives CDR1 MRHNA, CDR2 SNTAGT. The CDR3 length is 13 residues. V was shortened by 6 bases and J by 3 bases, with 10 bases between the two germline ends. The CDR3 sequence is CASREEGTDTQYF. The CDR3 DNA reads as TGTGCCAGCAGGGAAGAGGGTACAGATACGCAGTATTTT.

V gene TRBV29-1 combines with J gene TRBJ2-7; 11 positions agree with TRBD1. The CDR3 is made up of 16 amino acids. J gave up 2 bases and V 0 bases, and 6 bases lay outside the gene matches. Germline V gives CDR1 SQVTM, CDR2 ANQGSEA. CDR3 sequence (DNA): TGCAGCGTTGAAGATCCAACGGGACAGGGGGCCTACGAGCAGTACTTC. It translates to CSVEDPTGQGAYEQYF.

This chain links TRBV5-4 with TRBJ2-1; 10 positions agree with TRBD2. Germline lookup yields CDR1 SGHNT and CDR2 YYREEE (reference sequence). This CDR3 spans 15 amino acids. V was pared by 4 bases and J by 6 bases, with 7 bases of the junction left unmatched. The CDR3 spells CASSPAGGPGNEQFF. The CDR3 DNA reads TGTGCCAGCAGCCCAGCGGGAGGGCCCGGCAATGAGCAGTTCTTC.

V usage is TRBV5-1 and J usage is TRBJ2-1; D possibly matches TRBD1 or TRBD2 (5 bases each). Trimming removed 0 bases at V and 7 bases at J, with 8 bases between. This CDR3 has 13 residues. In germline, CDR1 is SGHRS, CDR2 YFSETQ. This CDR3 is CASSLGGWNEQFF. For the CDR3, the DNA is TGCGCCAGCAGCTTGGGGGGGTGGAATGAGCAGTTCTTC.

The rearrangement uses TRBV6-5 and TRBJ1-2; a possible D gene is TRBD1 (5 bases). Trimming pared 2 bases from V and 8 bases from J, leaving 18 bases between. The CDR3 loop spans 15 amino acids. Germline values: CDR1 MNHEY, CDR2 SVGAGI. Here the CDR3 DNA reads TGTGCCAGCAGTTACGGGGCAGGGAGCCTGGGGGGCTACACCTTC. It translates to CASSYGAGSLGGYTF.